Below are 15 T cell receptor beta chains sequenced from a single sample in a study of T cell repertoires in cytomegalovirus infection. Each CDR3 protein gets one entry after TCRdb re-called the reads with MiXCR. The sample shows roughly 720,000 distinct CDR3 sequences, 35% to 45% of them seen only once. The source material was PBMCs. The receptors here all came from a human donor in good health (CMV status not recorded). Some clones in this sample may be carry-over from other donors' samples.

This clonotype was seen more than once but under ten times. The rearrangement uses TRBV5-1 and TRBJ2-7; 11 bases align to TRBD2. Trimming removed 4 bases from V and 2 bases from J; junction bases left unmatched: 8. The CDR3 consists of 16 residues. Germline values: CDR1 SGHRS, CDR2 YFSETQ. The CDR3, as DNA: TGCGCCAGCAGCGTTACCGGGACTAGCGGCGCCTACGAGCAGTACTTC. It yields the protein CASSVTGTSGAYEQYF. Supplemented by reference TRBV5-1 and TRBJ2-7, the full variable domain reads KAGVTQTPRYLIKTRGQQVTLSCSPISGHRSVSWYQQTPGQGLQFLFEYFSETQRNKGNFPGRFSGRQFSNSRSEMNVSTLELGDSALYLCASSVTGTSGAYEQYFGPGTRLTVT.

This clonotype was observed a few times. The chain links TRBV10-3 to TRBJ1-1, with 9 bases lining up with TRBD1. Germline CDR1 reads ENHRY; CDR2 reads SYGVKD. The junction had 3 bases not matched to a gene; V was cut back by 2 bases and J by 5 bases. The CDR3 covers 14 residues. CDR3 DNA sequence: TGTGCCATCAGTGAGCCCGACAGGGGGACTGAAGCTTTCTTT. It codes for CAISEPDRGTEAFF.

CDR3 in amino acids: CASSRGLAGVGGELFF. The CDR3 coding sequence is TGTGCCAGCAGCAGGGGACTAGCGGGAGTAGGCGGGGAGCTGTTTTTT. The rearrangement links TRBV28 to TRBJ2-2; the match to TRBD2 covers 14 bases. The CDR3 covers 16 residues. Germline V lookup: CDR1 MDHEN, CDR2 SYDVKM. V lost 6 bases and J lost 7; bases outside the gene matches: 7.

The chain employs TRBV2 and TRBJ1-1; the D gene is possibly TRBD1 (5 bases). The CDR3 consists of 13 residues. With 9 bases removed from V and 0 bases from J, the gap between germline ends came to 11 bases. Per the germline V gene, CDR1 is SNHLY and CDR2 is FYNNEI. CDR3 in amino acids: CASAPGMNTEAFF. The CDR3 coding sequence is TGTGCCAGTGCACCAGGGATGAACACTGAAGCTTTCTTT.

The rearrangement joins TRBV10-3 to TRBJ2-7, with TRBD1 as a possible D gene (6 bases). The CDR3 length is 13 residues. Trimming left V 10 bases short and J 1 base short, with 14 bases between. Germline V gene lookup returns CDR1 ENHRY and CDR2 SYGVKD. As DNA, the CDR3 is TGTGCCAGCACGGACAGTCAATCCTACGAGCAGTACTTC. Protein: CASTDSQSYEQYF.

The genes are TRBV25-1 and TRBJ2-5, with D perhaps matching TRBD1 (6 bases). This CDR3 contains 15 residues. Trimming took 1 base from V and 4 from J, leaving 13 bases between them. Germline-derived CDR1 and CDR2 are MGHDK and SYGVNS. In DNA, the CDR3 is TGTGCCAGCAGTGAATTGACAGGTCTGGGAGAGACCCAGTACTTC. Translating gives CASSELTGLGETQYF.

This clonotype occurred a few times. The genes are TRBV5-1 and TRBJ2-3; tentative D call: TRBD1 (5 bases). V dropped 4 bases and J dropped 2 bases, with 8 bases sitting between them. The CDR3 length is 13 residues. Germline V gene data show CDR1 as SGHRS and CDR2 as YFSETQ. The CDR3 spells CASSLTVTDTQYF. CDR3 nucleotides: TGCGCCAGCAGCCTGACAGTCACAGATACGCAGTATTTT.

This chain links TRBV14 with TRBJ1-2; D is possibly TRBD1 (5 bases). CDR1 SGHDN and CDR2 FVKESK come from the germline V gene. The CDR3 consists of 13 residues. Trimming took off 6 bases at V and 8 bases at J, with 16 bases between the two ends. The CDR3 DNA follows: TGTGCCAGCAGTCTCTCCGGGACGAAAGGCTACACCTTC. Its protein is CASSLSGTKGYTF.

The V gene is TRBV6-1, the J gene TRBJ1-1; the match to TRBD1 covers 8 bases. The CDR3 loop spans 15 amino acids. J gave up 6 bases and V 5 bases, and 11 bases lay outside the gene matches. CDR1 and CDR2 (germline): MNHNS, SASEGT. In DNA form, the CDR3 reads TGTGCCAGCAGTATTCCTGACAGGGGAATACCTGAAGCTTTCTTT. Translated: CASSIPDRGIPEAFF.

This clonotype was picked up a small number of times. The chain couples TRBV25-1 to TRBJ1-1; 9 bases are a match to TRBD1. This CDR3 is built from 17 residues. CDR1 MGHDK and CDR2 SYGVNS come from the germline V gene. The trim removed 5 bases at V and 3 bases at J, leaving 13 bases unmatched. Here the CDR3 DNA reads TGTGCCAGCAGTCCTCGCCCGGGGACAGGGTGGGACACTGAAGCTTTCTTT. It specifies CASSPRPGTGWDTEAFF.

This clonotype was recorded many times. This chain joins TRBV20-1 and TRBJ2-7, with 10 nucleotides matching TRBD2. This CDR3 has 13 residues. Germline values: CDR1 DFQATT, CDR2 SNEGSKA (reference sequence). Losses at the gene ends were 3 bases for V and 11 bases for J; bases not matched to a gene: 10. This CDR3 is CSARSLAGVEEYF. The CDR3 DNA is TGCAGTGCTAGGTCGCTAGCGGGAGTGGAGGAGTACTTC.

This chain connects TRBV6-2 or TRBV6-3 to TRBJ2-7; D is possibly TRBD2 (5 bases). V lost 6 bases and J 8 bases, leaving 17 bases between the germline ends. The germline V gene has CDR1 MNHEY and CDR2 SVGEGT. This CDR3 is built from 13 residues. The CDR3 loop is CASRPRAPTQQYF. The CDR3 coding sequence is TGTGCCAGCAGACCGCGGGCCCCTACCCAGCAGTACTTC.

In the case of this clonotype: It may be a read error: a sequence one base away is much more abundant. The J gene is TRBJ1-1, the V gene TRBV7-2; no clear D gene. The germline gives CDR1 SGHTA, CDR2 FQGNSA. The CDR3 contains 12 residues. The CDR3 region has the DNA TGTGCCAGCAGCTTTGGGGTCGCGGAAGCTTTATTT. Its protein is CASSFGVAEALF.

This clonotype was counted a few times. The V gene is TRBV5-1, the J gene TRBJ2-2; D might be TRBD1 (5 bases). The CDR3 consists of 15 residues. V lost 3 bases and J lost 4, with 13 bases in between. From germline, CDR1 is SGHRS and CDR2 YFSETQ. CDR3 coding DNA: TGCGCCAGCAGCTCTGACTCTAGGGGCACCGGGGAGCTGTTTTTT. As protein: CASSSDSRGTGELFF. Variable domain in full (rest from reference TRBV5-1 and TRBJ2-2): KAGVTQTPRYLIKTRGQQVTLSCSPISGHRSVSWYQQTPGQGLQFLFEYFSETQRNKGNFPGRFSGRQFSNSRSEMNVSTLELGDSALYLCASSSDSRGTGELFFGEGSRLTVL.

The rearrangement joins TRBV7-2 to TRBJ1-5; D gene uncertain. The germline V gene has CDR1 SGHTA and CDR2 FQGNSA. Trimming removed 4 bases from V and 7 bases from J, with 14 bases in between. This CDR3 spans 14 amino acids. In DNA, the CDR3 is TGTGCCAGCAGCTCCCGGGCAGACGGGCAGCCCCAGCATTTT. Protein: CASSSRADGQPQHF.